Here is one T cell receptor beta chain with its context. Clones were sequenced by immunoSEQ multiplex PCR, and TCRdb holds only the in-frame ones, with some missing. The sample carries 50,000 to 65,000 clones, under 95% recorded once. Germline values: CDR1 SQVTM, CDR2 ANQGSEA. Deletions cut 2 bases from V and 6 bases from J, with 8 bases between. The CDR3 contains 11 residues. The record originates from a study of early stage breast cancer tumors. Study overall: ER+/PR+/HER2- status applied to about 70% of the 16 invasive breast tumors.

Material: blood. This clonotype was obtained from a person between 70 and 80 years old with breast cancer. V usage is TRBV29-1 and J usage is TRBJ2-7, with a weak D call TRBD1 (6 bases). The CDR3 loop is CSVETGREQYF. Here the CDR3 DNA reads TGCAGCGTTGAAACAGGGCGCGAGCAGTACTTC.